Following are 32 T cell receptor beta chains from one sample sequenced in a study of cytomegalovirus exposure and HLA in healthy donors. Researchers ran the PCR with 60 Vbeta and 13 Jbeta primers. Measured with immunoSEQ multiplex PCR; TCRdb has only the in-frame clones, and not every one. In the table there are about 120,000 clones, 60% to 85% of which are singletons. Material for sequencing was PBMCs. The receptors originated from a middle-aged woman in good health and CMV-seropositive.

This chain connects TRBV4-1 to TRBJ1-5, with unresolved D. Trimming removed 0 bases at V and 3 bases at J, with 9 bases between. The CDR3 is made up of 15 amino acids. The germline V gene has CDR1 MGHRA and CDR2 YSYEKL. CDR3 coding DNA: TGCGCCAGCAGCCAAGATCTGAGGCACAATCAGCCCCAGCATTTT. Translating it yields CASSQDLRHNQPQHF.

This rearrangement joins TRBV5-1 to TRBJ2-5; 14 nucleotides line up with TRBD2. J was trimmed by 4 bases and V by 4 bases; bases with no gene match: 3. Germline CDR1 SGHRS, CDR2 YFSETQ. The CDR3 has 15 residues. As DNA, the CDR3 is TGCGCCAGCAGCCCCGGACTAGCGGGAGGAGAGACCCAGTACTTC. Amino acids: CASSPGLAGGETQYF.

V and J are TRBV2 and TRBJ2-2, with D tentatively TRBD1 (6 bases). V lost 3 bases, J lost 5 bases, and 13 bases lay in between. The CDR3 consists of 15 residues. CDR1 SNHLY and CDR2 FYNNEI come from the germline V gene. This CDR3 reads CASSERAGATGELFF. As DNA, the CDR3 is TGTGCCAGCAGTGAGAGAGCAGGGGCAACCGGGGAGCTGTTTTTT.

This clone has a handful of counts. The chain links TRBV4-3 to TRBJ2-7; 10 bases agree with TRBD2. V shed 1 base and J 5 bases; nucleotides not matched to a gene: 5. Germline loops: CDR1 LGHNA, CDR2 YSLEER. The CDR3 runs 15 residues. For the CDR3, the DNA is TGCGCCAGCAGCCAAGCTAGCGGGGGTGCTAACGAGCAGTACTTC. Its protein product is CASSQASGGANEQYF.

The chain employs TRBV5-1 and TRBJ2-7, with a tentative D call TRBD1 (5 bases). CDR1 is SGHRS and CDR2 is YFSETQ in the germline V gene. This CDR3 contains 12 residues. Deletions cut 8 bases from V and 5 bases from J, with 14 bases between. DNA for the CDR3: TGCGCCAGTACGTGGGGCAGTGACGAGCAGTACTTC. Translated, it gives CASTWGSDEQYF.

The chain uses TRBV19 and TRBJ1-1; D is perhaps TRBD1 (5 bases). The germline V gene encodes CDR1 LNHDA and CDR2 SQIVND (reference sequence). This CDR3 has 14 residues. CDR3 in amino acids: CATTGTTKDTEAFF. CDR3 DNA sequence: TGTGCAACTACCGGGACTACGAAGGACACTGAAGCTTTCTTT.

This chain links TRBV6-5 with TRBJ1-1; D not certain. V was clipped by 0 bases and J by 7 bases, with 9 bases between them. This CDR3 has 13 residues. Germline V gene lookup returns CDR1 MNHEY and CDR2 SVGAGI. CDR3 sequence reads: CASSYSDGVEAFF. DNA for the CDR3: TGTGCCAGCAGTTACTCGGACGGGGTTGAAGCTTTCTTT.

The V gene is TRBV30, the J gene TRBJ1-2, with D tentatively TRBD1 (5 bases). The CDR3 sequence is 13 residues long. V was shortened by 3 bases and J by 6 bases, with 14 bases between the two germline ends. Germline V lookup: CDR1 GTSNPN, CDR2 SVGIG (reference sequence). The CDR3 loop is CAWSPSARDGYTF. The CDR3 region has the DNA TGTGCCTGGAGCCCCTCGGCCAGGGATGGCTACACCTTC.

The chain has TRBV6-4 and TRBJ2-3; 9 bases match TRBD2. This CDR3 has 16 residues. The junction had 5 bases not matched to a gene; V was cut back by 3 bases and J by 1 base. CDR1 is MRHNA and CDR2 is SNTAGT in the germline V gene. The CDR3, as DNA: TGTGCCAGCAGTGAAAAGGCTAGCGGGGGCACAGATACGCAGTATTTT. This codes for CASSEKASGGTDTQYF.

The chain has TRBV6-5 and TRBJ1-2, with 11 bases fitting TRBD1. This CDR3 is built from 14 residues. J was trimmed by 10 bases and V by 5 bases; bases with no gene match: 9. Germline V gives CDR1 MNHEY, CDR2 SVGAGI. CDR3 sequence (DNA): TGTGCCAGCAGTGCCCCTCGGACAGGGGGCGCCTACACCTTC. This translates into CASSAPRTGGAYTF.

J is TRBJ2-7 and V is TRBV7-6, with 7 bases matching TRBD1. The junction had 27 bases not matched to a gene; V was cut back by 4 bases and J by 6 bases. The CDR3 is 20 residues long. From germline, CDR1 is SGHVS and CDR2 FNYEAQ. The CDR3 DNA reads TGTGCCAGCAGCTCCGCCCGCGGCACAGGGGTTTACAGGTTTCTCGGCGAGCAGTACTTC. Its protein product is CASSSARGTGVYRFLGEQYF. The variable domain in full, with the rest retrieved from reference TRBV7-6 and TRBJ2-7, is GAGVSQSPRYKVTKRGQDVALRCDPISGHVSLYWYRQALGQGPEFLTYFNYEAQQDKSGLPNDRFSAERPEGSISTLTIQRTEQRDSAMYRCASSSARGTGVYRFLGEQYFGPGTRLTVT.

This CDR3 reads CASSPGTGEETQYF. As DNA, the CDR3 is TGCGCCAGCAGCCCCGGGACAGGAGAAGAGACCCAGTACTTC. The chain is built from TRBV5-1 and TRBJ2-5; 8 positions agree with TRBD1. This CDR3 is 14 amino acids long. Germline lookup yields CDR1 SGHRS and CDR2 YFSETQ. V shed 4 bases and J 3 bases; nucleotides not matched to a gene: 5.

The rearrangement joins TRBV2 to TRBJ2-5, with 8 bases fitting TRBD2. The J segment lost 4 bases and the V segment lost 11 bases, leaving 3 bases of the junction unmatched. CDR1 and CDR2 from the germline V gene are SNHLY and FYNNEI. This CDR3 contains 11 residues. CDR3 loop: CAGGLGETQYF. DNA for the CDR3: TGTGCCGGGGGACTAGGAGAGACCCAGTACTTC.

This clone was detected only once. The chain uses TRBV27 and TRBJ1-2; TRBD1 matches 9 bases. V trimming: 5 bases; J trimming: 3 bases; junction bases outside the gene matches: 10. Germline lookup yields CDR1 MNHEY and CDR2 SMNVEV (reference sequence). This CDR3 has 16 residues. The chain's CDR3 is CASSEGTGSGYYGYTF. The CDR3 region has the DNA TGTGCCAGCAGTGAGGGGACAGGGTCCGGGTACTATGGCTACACCTTC.

The V gene is TRBV7-2, the J gene TRBJ1-6, with 8 bases identical to TRBD1. Germline lookup yields CDR1 SGHTA and CDR2 FQGNSA. V shed 1 base, J shed 8 bases, and the junction held 4 bases outside the gene matches. This CDR3 contains 15 residues. The chain's CDR3 is CASSLGGQGYSPLHF. The CDR3 coding sequence is TGTGCCAGCAGCTTAGGTGGACAGGGATATTCACCCCTCCACTTT.

In this sample, this clone turned up once. The rearrangement uses TRBV6-1 and TRBJ1-1, with 7 bases that match TRBD1. CDR3 size: 13 residues. Germline trimming cut 5 bases from V and 5 bases from J; bases unmatched to any gene: 5. Germline-derived CDR1 and CDR2 are MNHNS and SASEGT. CDR3 in DNA: TGTGCCAGCAGTCCGGAGACAGGGACTGAAGCTTTCTTT. Translation: CASSPETGTEAFF.

This CDR3 is CASSLSPVQSSTHEQYF. The DNA of the CDR3 is TGTGCCAGCAGCTTATCCCCTGTACAGTCATCGACCCACGAGCAGTACTTC. The rearrangement links TRBV7-2 to TRBJ2-7; no reliable D call. Germline V gives CDR1 SGHTA, CDR2 FQGNSA. V lost 2 bases, J lost 5 bases, and 22 bases lay in between. The CDR3 consists of 17 residues.

V usage is TRBV7-2 and J usage is TRBJ1-1, with D hard to call. The CDR3 runs 15 residues. The V gene's germline CDR1 is SGHTA and CDR2 FQGNSA. V was clipped by 0 bases and J by 2 bases, with 10 bases between them. CDR3 sequence (DNA): TGTGCCAGCAGCTTAGCGCGGCGACCAAACACTGAAGCTTTCTTT. It encodes CASSLARRPNTEAFF.

This sequence joins TRBV6-1 and TRBJ1-4; possible D gene TRBD1, 5 bases. This CDR3 comprises 13 residues. CDR1 MNHNS and CDR2 SASEGT come from the germline V gene. V lost 7 bases and J lost 8, with 14 bases in between. CDR3 DNA sequence: TGTGCCAGCAAAGGAGGGGCAGGGGAAAAACTGTTTTTT. The encoded protein is CASKGGAGEKLFF.

This clone was counted a single time. This chain links TRBV15 with TRBJ2-5, with D possibly being TRBD2 (6 bases). CDR1 and CDR2 from the germline V gene are LNHNV and YYDKDF (reference sequence). This CDR3 region has 16 residues. V dropped 3 bases and J dropped 1 base, with 15 bases sitting between them. CDR3 sequence (DNA): TGTGCCACCAGCAGCCCCCCGGGGGAGATCCAAGAGACCCAGTACTTC. Translation gives CATSSPPGEIQETQYF.

The chain couples TRBV6-5 to TRBJ1-1; TRBD1 matches 7 bases. The ends lost 6 bases at V and 4 bases at J; junction bases unmatched: 5. From germline, CDR1 is MNHEY and CDR2 SVGAGI. CDR3 length: 13 residues. For the CDR3, the DNA is TGTGCCAGCAGCCAGACAGGGTTCACTGAAGCTTTCTTT. This codes for CASSQTGFTEAFF.

The chain employs TRBV11-2 and TRBJ2-3, with 7 bases fitting TRBD1. The CDR3 has 15 residues. V was clipped by 5 bases and J by 3 bases; unmatched bases: 8. Per germline, CDR1 SGHAT and CDR2 FQNNGV. CDR3 coding DNA: TGTGCCAGCAGCCCACGAGCAGGGGGAACAGATACGCAGTATTTT. Translation: CASSPRAGGTDTQYF.

The chain links TRBV6-5 to TRBJ2-7; no clear D. Germline V gene sequence: CDR1 MNHEY, CDR2 SVGAGI. The CDR3 extends over 15 amino acids. The germline V and J ends were trimmed by 10 bases and 0 bases, with 19 bases remaining between them. The CDR3 DNA sequence: TGTGCCACCTCACCGGTCGATACGAGCTCCTACGAGCAGTACTTC. Its protein is CATSPVDTSSYEQYF.

The rearrangement links TRBV9 to TRBJ1-2; D may be TRBD1 (5 bases). Trimming pared 0 bases from V and 8 bases from J, leaving 17 bases between. CDR1 SGDLS and CDR2 YYNGEE come from the germline V gene. This CDR3 region has 15 residues. CDR3 coding DNA: TGTGCCAGCAGCGTAGGGGGTCTGGACAAAGACGGCTACACCTTC. Its protein product is CASSVGGLDKDGYTF. Full variable domain (missing parts from reference TRBV9 and TRBJ1-2): DSGVTQTPKHLITATGQRVTLRCSPRSGDLSVYWYQQSLDQGLQFLIQYYNGEERAKGNILERFSAQQFPDLHSELNLSSLELGDSALYFCASSVGGLDKDGYTFGSGTRLTVV.

This chain connects TRBV5-4 to TRBJ2-3, with D tentatively TRBD2 (5 bases). The germline CDR1 and CDR2 sequences are SGHNT and YYREEE (reference sequence). The CDR3 has 18 amino acids. V was pared by 0 bases and J by 0 bases, with 17 bases between. The CDR3: CASSLGRRGGSSTDTQYF. The CDR3 coding sequence is TGTGCCAGCAGCTTGGGGCGCCGGGGTGGATCTAGCACAGATACGCAGTATTTT.

This chain links TRBV7-9 with TRBJ1-1; D is unresolved. The V gene lost 5 bases and the J gene lost 0 bases, with 16 bases spanning the gap. CDR1 is SEHNR and CDR2 is FQNEAQ in the germline V gene (reference sequence). The CDR3 totals 16 residues. The DNA of the CDR3 is TGTGCCAGCAGCGCCGGGATCCTAGCTATGAACACTGAAGCTTTCTTT. It specifies CASSAGILAMNTEAFF. The entire variable domain, with the rest obtained from reference TRBV7-9 and TRBJ1-1, is as follows: DTGVSQNPRHKITKRGQNVTFRCDPISEHNRLYWYRQTLGQGPEFLTYFQNEAQLEKSRLLSDRFSAERPKGSFSTLEIQRTEQGDSAMYLCASSAGILAMNTEAFFGQGTRLTVV.

The CDR3 DNA sequence: TGTGCCACCAGGACAGGGACGGAGACCCAGTACTTC. Its translation is CATRTGTETQYF. The chain combines TRBV15 with TRBJ2-5; 7 bases map to TRBD1. The CDR3 runs to 12 residues. Per germline, CDR1 LNHNV and CDR2 YYDKDF (reference sequence). The V and J ends lost 6 bases and 5 bases, in that order; junction bases with no gene match: 3.

This clone showed up just a few times. The J gene is TRBJ2-7, the V gene TRBV19; D call uncertain. The V gene lost 5 bases and the J gene lost 0 bases, with 5 bases spanning the gap. This CDR3 has 12 amino acids. Germline values: CDR1 LNHDA, CDR2 SQIVND (reference sequence). This chain's CDR3 is CASSESSYEQYF. The CDR3 nucleotides read TGTGCCAGTAGTGAGAGCTCCTACGAGCAGTACTTC. Looking up the rest from reference TRBV19 and TRBJ2-7 gives the full variable domain: DGGITQSPKYLFRKEGQNVTLSCEQNLNHDAMYWYRQDPGQGLRLIYYSQIVNDFQKGDIAEGYSVSREKKESFPLTVTSAQKNPTAFYLCASSESSYEQYFGPGTRLTVT.

The chain employs TRBV7-3 and TRBJ1-5; 7 bases match TRBD1. The V segment lost 4 bases and the J segment 1 base; nucleotides outside the gene matches: 25. The V gene's germline CDR1 is SGHTA and CDR2 FQGTGA. The CDR3 totals 22 residues. Written as DNA, the CDR3 is TGTGCCAGCAGCTCACCCCACCAGACAGGGTCTCGGTATGCGGGGAGCAATCAGCCCCAGCATTTT. It translates to CASSSPHQTGSRYAGSNQPQHF.

This clone was detected only a few times. V gene TRBV2 combines with J gene TRBJ2-5; D is unclear. The J call may not be correct, given that the DNA end is closer to TRBJ2-7. The CDR3 runs to 13 residues. Germline CDR1 and CDR2: SNHLY and FYNNEI. CDR3 nucleotides: TGTGCCAGCACCCTGCTAGTAAACTACGAGCAGTACTTC. It yields the protein CASTLLVNYEQYF.

This clone was counted only a few times. The J gene is TRBJ2-7, the V gene TRBV10-2; no definite D call. The V gene's germline CDR1 is WSHSY and CDR2 SAAADI. The CDR3 totals 13 residues. V shed 2 bases and J shed 1 base, with 6 bases lying between them. The CDR3 DNA sequence: TGCGCCAGCAGTGAGCAGGTTTCCTACGAGCAGTACTTC. Translating gives CASSEQVSYEQYF.

The V gene is TRBV6-4, the J gene TRBJ2-4; 8 positions agree with TRBD2. V shed 2 bases and J 0 bases; nucleotides not matched to a gene: 12. The CDR3 runs to 19 residues. The germline V gene has CDR1 MRHNA and CDR2 SNTAGT. The DNA for the CDR3 is TGTGCCAGCAGTGACCGCGGGGGGTTCTCCTCTTTAGCCAAAAACATTCAGTACTTC. This codes for CASSDRGGFSSLAKNIQYF.